A single sample is the source of the 25 T cell receptor beta chains below, sequenced in a study of tumor-infiltrating lymphocytes in primary liver carcinoma. A constant-region primer served to make TCR beta cDNA from around 500 ng total RNA. Researchers made the TCR beta libraries by running three nested multiplex PCR rounds with slightly modified ARM-PCR. Primers for the first two PCR rounds were TRBV1-TRBV30 forward primers and a C-beta reverse primer (roughly 10 cycles per round). TCRdb ran MiXCR on the multiplex PCR reads and lists one entry per CDR3 protein. The sample lists around 99,000 distinct CDR3 sequences, about 70% occurring once. Co-extraction yielded RNA and DNA from approximately 20-30 mg of unsorted bulk tissue. The source material was tumor-adjacent normal liver tissue. These receptors were obtained from a man aged 35 to 55 with primary liver carcinoma and hepatitis B virus infection.

V and J are TRBV6-2 or TRBV6-3 and TRBJ2-5, with D possibly TRBD2 on 6 matching bases. Deletions cut 7 bases from V and 1 base from J, with 10 bases between. This CDR3 has 13 residues. The germline gives CDR1 MNHEY, CDR2 SVGEGT. The CDR3 loop is CASNGGCQETQYF. The CDR3 DNA sequence: TGTGCCAGCAACGGGGGATGCCAAGAGACCCAGTACTTC.

Concerning this clonotype itself: This likely comes from a read error, as the CDR3 has no conserved phenylalanine or tryptophan at its end. The chain employs TRBV29-1 and TRBJ2-1; TRBD2 aligns across 7 bases. The CDR3 is 16 residues long. V was pared by 3 bases and J by 7 bases, with 15 bases of the junction left unmatched. Germline loops: CDR1 SQVTM, CDR2 ANQGSEA. DNA of the CDR3: TGCAGCGTTGAGTTGGGACTTGCGGGAGAGAGGAATGAGCAGTTCCTT. Translating gives CSVELGLAGERNEQFL.

With regard to this clonotype: The CDR3 does not end in the conserved phenylalanine or tryptophan, so this is likely a read error. It is unclear where the CDR3 begins or ends on the DNA, so no DNA is shown, and the CDR3 is as TCRdb lists it. The rearrangement joins TRBV29-1 to TRBJ2-3; the D segment call TRBD2 is taken from the table without a DNA check. Germline loops: CDR1 SQVTM, CDR2 ANQGSEA. The CDR3 is 14 amino acids in total, end residues counted. CDR3 loop: CSVAAGGDTDTQNH.

This clonotype was counted between two and nine times. A much larger clone is a single base away; this may be a read error. The CDR3 carries no conserved terminal phenylalanine or tryptophan, so it likely arises from a read error. This sequence joins TRBV6-6 and TRBJ2-3, with D perhaps TRBD2 (5 bases). The ends were cut back, 6 bases at V and 6 bases at J, with 10 bases in the middle. Germline V gene data show CDR1 as MNHNY and CDR2 as SVGAGI (reference sequence). The CDR3 contains 12 residues. CDR3 nucleotides: TGTGCCAGCAGGCCCTCGGGGGATACGCAGTATTAT. It is translated as CASRPSGDTQYY.

This clonotype was recorded a few times. The rearrangement uses TRBV7-9 and TRBJ2-7; TRBD2 matches 9 bases. Germline values: CDR1 SEHNR, CDR2 FQNEAQ (reference sequence). V trimming: 5 bases; J trimming: 7 bases; junction bases outside the gene matches: 15. This CDR3 is built from 16 residues. CDR3 residues: CASSPSSGRSSGEQYF. CDR3 nucleotide sequence: TGTGCCAGCAGCCCGAGTAGCGGGAGAAGCTCCGGGGAGCAGTACTTC.

Of note for this clonotype: The junction does not match germline at one end; this may be a read error. The J gene is TRBJ2-3, the V gene TRBV6-5; perhaps TRBD2 as D (7 bases). The CDR3 extends over 15 amino acids. Per germline, CDR1 MNHEY and CDR2 SVGAGI. The CDR3: CASSCDVGGGDTQYF. The CDR3 region has the DNA TGTGCCAGCAGTTGTGATGTGGGAGGGGGAGATACGCAGTATTTC.

Concerning this clonotype: An end of the junction does not agree with germline; a read error may underlie this. V usage is TRBV7-8 and J usage is TRBJ2-1; 9 bases are shared with TRBD1. The CDR3 is 19 amino acids. Germline CDR1 is SGHVS and CDR2 is FQNEAQ. In DNA, the CDR3 is TGTGACACATCTGGCTCGACAGGGGGTCGATATATCTCCTACAATGAGCAGATCTTC. Translated: CDTSGSTGGRYISYNEQIF.

A word on this clonotype: A read error may explain this, as a much larger clone is one base away. The rearrangement uses TRBV4-1 and TRBJ2-3; 12 bases fit TRBD2. CDR1 is MGHRA, CDR2 YSYEKL, per germline. The CDR3 is made up of 17 amino acids. CDR3 in amino acids: CANSQGTSGFGTDTQYF. The DNA for the CDR3 is TGTGCCAACAGCCAAGGGACTAGCGGGTTCGGCACAGATACGCAGTATTTT.

The chain employs TRBV28 and TRBJ1-2; D might be TRBD1 (5 bases). Per the germline V gene, CDR1 is MDHEN and CDR2 is SYDVKM. Deletions cut 3 bases from V and 3 bases from J, with 11 bases between. This CDR3 contains 14 residues. Written as DNA, the CDR3 is TGTGCCAGCAGTTTTGGAGGGGCCGACTATGGCTACACCTTC. Translation: CASSFGGADYGYTF.

In the case of this clonotype: Germline is not matched at one junction end, which may reflect a read error. This chain joins TRBV6-2 or TRBV6-3 and TRBJ2-7; 7 bases align to TRBD1. TRBJ2-1 matches the DNA end more closely, so the J call is doubtful. The V gene's germline CDR1 is MNHEY and CDR2 SVGEGT. The CDR3 spans 14 residues. The CDR3 here is CAISGDRGLYEQFF. The CDR3 DNA is TGTGCCATCAGTGGGGACAGAGGGCTCTACGAGCAGTTCTTC.

The rearrangement links TRBV11-2 to TRBJ2-1; maybe TRBD1 (6 bases). The CDR3 length is 16 residues. Germline V gene lookup returns CDR1 SGHAT and CDR2 FQNNGV. The CDR3: CTGSDPTGPRGDEQFF. The CDR3 DNA sequence: TGTACCGGCAGCGACCCAACAGGGCCCAGGGGCGATGAGCAGTTCTTC.

This clonotype came up a few times. V gene TRBV20-1 combines with J gene TRBJ2-3; 10 positions agree with TRBD2. This CDR3 has 16 amino acids. Germline V gene data show CDR1 as DFQATT and CDR2 as SNEGSKA (reference sequence). V lost 4 bases and J lost 5; bases outside the gene matches: 12. The CDR3 is CSAKEQAGGRIDTQYF. The CDR3 DNA follows: TGCAGTGCTAAAGAGCAAGCGGGAGGGCGGATAGATACGCAGTATTTT.

Points on this clonotype: No conserved phenylalanine or tryptophan ends this CDR3, so it is likely a read error. No DNA is shown, since the ends of the CDR3 on it are uncertain; the CDR3 is the one TCRdb lists. This rearrangement joins TRBV11-2 to TRBJ2-7; the table gives TRBD2 as D, unverified against the DNA. CDR1 SGHAT and CDR2 FQNNGV come from the germline V gene. The CDR3 is 15 amino acids long, termini counted. The CDR3 protein is CASSLVAGETYERYI.

This clonotype was observed a single time. An end of the junction does not agree with germline; a read error may underlie this. This rearrangement joins TRBV6-5 to TRBJ2-7; D not resolved. This CDR3 contains 13 residues. Germline loops: CDR1 MNHEY, CDR2 SVGAGI. The CDR3 loop reads CASSYSSSYEHCF. CDR3 nucleotide sequence: TGTGCCAGCAGTTACTCCAGCTCCTACGAGCACTGCTTC.

This clonotype is judged medium-sized. This sequence joins TRBV11-2 and TRBJ1-2, with D unresolved. Germline CDR1 SGHAT, CDR2 FQNNGV. The CDR3 is 14 residues long. Trimming pared 1 base from V and 1 base from J, leaving 7 bases between. This CDR3 is CASSLVVNNYGYTF. CDR3 nucleotide sequence: TGTGCCAGCAGCTTAGTAGTCAATAACTATGGCTACACCTTC. The variable domain in full, with the rest retrieved from reference TRBV11-2 and TRBJ1-2, is EAGVAQSPRYKIIEKRQSVAFWCNPISGHATLYWYQQILGQGPKLLIQFQNNGVVDDSQLPKDRFSAERLKGVDSTLKIQPAKLEDSAVYLCASSLVVNNYGYTFGSGTRLTVV.

This clonotype was counted ten times or more. The chain has TRBV28 and TRBJ2-1; TRBD2 might be the D (6 bases). The V end lost 1 base, the J end lost 9 bases, and 16 bases lay between the germline ends. The CDR3 totals 15 residues. Germline assignment: CDR1 MDHEN and CDR2 SYDVKM. CDR3 sequence reads: CASSLYGTGVGEQFF. The DNA for the CDR3 is TGTGCCAGCAGTTTATATGGGACGGGAGTGGGTGAGCAGTTCTTC. Using reference TRBV28 and TRBJ2-1 for the parts outside the CDR3, the full variable domain is DVKVTQSSRYLVKRTGEKVFLECVQDMDHENMFWYRQDPGLGLRLIYFSYDVKMKEKGDIPEGYSVSREKKERFSLILESASTNQTSMYLCASSLYGTGVGEQFFGPGTRLTVL.

This chain links TRBV25-1 with TRBJ2-7; D tentatively fits TRBD1 or TRBD2 (6 bases each). This CDR3 comprises 12 residues. Per germline, CDR1 MGHDK and CDR2 SYGVNS. Trimming left V 2 bases short and J 6 bases short, with 8 bases between. This chain's CDR3 is CASSERGLEQYF. The CDR3 DNA reads as TGTGCCAGCAGTGAACGGGGGCTCGAGCAGTACTTC.

In regard to this clonotype: A read error may be the cause here, since a much bigger clone is one base away. The gene calls are TRBV6-2 or TRBV6-3 and TRBJ2-7, with D perhaps TRBD1 (5 bases). V lost 3 bases and J 2 bases, leaving 11 bases between the germline ends. The CDR3 is 14 amino acids. The germline V gene has CDR1 MNHEY and CDR2 SVGEGT. The CDR3, as DNA: TGTGCCAGCAGTTATCCGAGACAGCCCTACGAGCAGTACTTC. Translating it yields CASSYPRQPYEQYF.

The V call is TRBV18, the J call TRBJ1-1; TRBD1 might be the D (5 bases). This CDR3 has 16 amino acids. Germline assignment: CDR1 KGHSH and CDR2 LQKENI. Trimming removed 1 base at V and 0 bases at J, with 12 bases between. The CDR3 nucleotides are TGTGCCAGCTCACCACGTGTTGGGACGATGAACACTGAAGCTTTCTTT. As protein: CASSPRVGTMNTEAFF.

The chain links TRBV28 to TRBJ2-7; 10 nucleotides match TRBD2. The CDR3 runs to 16 residues. In germline, CDR1 is MDHEN, CDR2 SYDVKM. The trim removed 7 bases at V and 0 bases at J, leaving 9 bases unmatched. CDR3 nucleotides: TGTGCCAGCAATTTTCCAACTAGCGGGATCTCCTACGAGCAGTACTTC. This encodes CASNFPTSGISYEQYF.

Comments on this clonotype: The junction departs from germline at one end; a sequencing error may be responsible. J is TRBJ2-2 and V is TRBV6-6; 9 bases are shared with TRBD1. The CDR3 length is 14 residues. Germline V gene sequence: CDR1 MNHNY, CDR2 SVGAGI (reference sequence). Here the CDR3 reads CVSFDRGKSGELFF. In DNA, the CDR3 is TGTGTCAGCTTCGACAGGGGGAAGTCCGGGGAGCTGTTTTTT.

The sample holds many counts of this clonotype. This sequence joins TRBV11-2 and TRBJ2-3, with D possibly TRBD2 on 6 matching bases. The germline gives CDR1 SGHAT, CDR2 FQNNGV. The V gene lost 4 bases and the J gene lost 0 bases, with 8 bases spanning the gap. This CDR3 contains 14 residues. The CDR3 spells CASSSGTSTDTQYF. For the CDR3, the DNA is TGTGCCAGCAGCTCCGGGACTAGCACAGATACGCAGTATTTT.

V usage is TRBV11-2 and J usage is TRBJ2-3, with 12 positions matching TRBD2. This CDR3 is 15 amino acids long. CDR1 is SGHAT and CDR2 is FQNNGV in the germline V gene. CDR3 coding DNA: TGTGCTCGCAGCTTACTAGCGGGAGGAGAGGATACGCAGTATTTT. This codes for CARSLLAGGEDTQYF.

This clonotype has more than one count but fewer than ten. A read error is possible here, since a much larger clone lies one base away. The chain combines TRBV29-1 with TRBJ2-1; D assignment may be TRBD1 or TRBD2 (6 bases each). This CDR3 is 15 amino acids long. Germline CDR1 SQVTM, CDR2 ANQGSEA. The CDR3 DNA follows: TGCAGCGTCCTCGTGGGGGGTGGGGGGCACAATGAGCAGTTATTC. This codes for CSVLVGGGGHNEQLF.

J is TRBJ2-7 and V is TRBV4-1, with a weak D call TRBD1 (5 bases). Trimming removed 0 bases at V and 13 bases at J, with 13 bases between. The V gene's germline CDR1 is MGHRA and CDR2 YSYEKL. The CDR3 is 12 residues long. CDR3 amino acids: CASSQDQGIHYF. CDR3 DNA: TGCGCCAGCAGCCAAGATCAGGGCATACATTACTTC.